Shown below are 10 T cell receptor beta chains from a single sample sequenced in a study of OX40 agonist ivuxolimab in advanced cancers. TCRdb's table, derived via immunoSEQ multiplex PCR, lists solely in-frame clones and lacks some. The repertoire has about 43,000 clones, approximately 88% of them found once; the top ten carry 20% to 25%. The source was CD4+ or CD8+ T cells sorted from blood, collected in a trial of the OX40 agonist ivuxolimab. The receptor set was obtained from an adult with an advanced solid tumor such as melanoma, head and neck, liver or kidney cancer.

The chain joins TRBV13 to TRBJ2-3; D is unclear. V lost 5 bases and J 3 bases, leaving 9 bases between the germline ends. CDR3 length: 13 amino acids. CDR1 is PRHDT, CDR2 FYEKMQ, per germline (reference sequence). CDR3 nucleotides: TGTGCCAGCAGCCGCCTACGGACAGATACGCAGTATTTT. Its protein is CASSRLRTDTQYF.

This sequence joins TRBV5-6 and TRBJ2-7, with D possibly being TRBD1 (6 bases). Trimming removed 1 base from V and 8 bases from J, with 10 bases in between. Germline V gene data show CDR1 as SGHDT and CDR2 as YYEEEE. This CDR3 spans 12 amino acids. Here the CDR3 reads CASSLSGQKQYF. CDR3 DNA sequence: TGTGCCAGCAGCTTGTCCGGACAGAAGCAGTACTTC.

The chain couples TRBV10-1 to TRBJ2-4, with 7 bases matching TRBD1. V lost 3 bases and J lost 12; bases outside the gene matches: 8. Germline assignment: CDR1 WNHNN and CDR2 SYGVQD (reference sequence). This CDR3 has 13 amino acids. The CDR3 loop is CASSDVGGIGQYF. The CDR3 region has the DNA TGCGCCAGCAGTGATGTAGGGGGCATTGGTCAGTACTTC.

The J gene is TRBJ1-1, the V gene TRBV7-9; D is unresolved. Trimming took 6 bases from V and 7 from J, leaving 12 bases between them. The CDR3 has 12 residues. The germline CDR1 and CDR2 sequences are SEHNR and FQNEAQ (reference sequence). CDR3: CASRPINNEAFF. CDR3 in DNA: TGTGCCAGCAGGCCCATAAATAATGAAGCTTTCTTT.

J is TRBJ2-7 and V is TRBV7-9; perhaps TRBD2 as D (6 bases). Germline CDR1 reads SEHNR; CDR2 reads FQNEAQ (reference sequence). Trimming took 5 bases from V and 7 from J, leaving 15 bases between them. This CDR3 is built from 13 residues. CDR3 sequence: CASSVGTGTEQYF. Written as DNA, the CDR3 is TGTGCCAGCAGCGTCGGAACGGGGACTGAGCAGTACTTC.

The chain combines TRBV10-1 with TRBJ2-3, with D hard to call. Per the germline V gene, CDR1 is WNHNN and CDR2 is SYGVQD (reference sequence). This CDR3 region has 14 residues. Trimming stripped 3 bases from V and 0 bases from J, with 7 bases between. CDR3 loop: CASSDKGSTDTQYF. Here the CDR3 DNA reads TGCGCCAGCAGTGATAAGGGAAGCACAGATACGCAGTATTTT.

J is TRBJ2-7 and V is TRBV27, with 10 bases that match TRBD1. With V trimmed by 8 bases and J by 4 bases, 11 bases remained unmatched. Germline CDR1 is MNHEY and CDR2 is SMNVEV (reference sequence). CDR3 size: 15 residues. The CDR3 loop reads CASGQTGGERYEQYF. The CDR3 bases are TGTGCCAGCGGGCAGACAGGGGGCGAGAGATACGAGCAGTACTTC.

The rearrangement uses TRBV4-1 and TRBJ2-7, with D hard to call. Trimming shortened V by 2 bases and J by 2 bases, and 10 bases separated the two germline ends. The CDR3 extends over 14 amino acids. Germline V gene lookup returns CDR1 MGHRA and CDR2 YSYEKL. The CDR3 DNA reads as TGCGCCAGCAGCCAATCCGACGGCCCCTACGAGCAGTACTTC. Protein sequence: CASSQSDGPYEQYF.

This chain uses TRBV28 with TRBJ1-1, with a possible D match to TRBD1 (6 bases). The CDR3 contains 14 residues. V was shortened by 7 bases and J by 3 bases, with 15 bases between the two germline ends. Germline-derived CDR1 and CDR2 are MDHEN and SYDVKM. The CDR3 bases are TGTGCCAGCAACCTGGGTGGGGGCCACACTGAAGCTTTCTTT. It codes for CASNLGGGHTEAFF. Supplemented by reference TRBV28 and TRBJ1-1, the full variable domain reads DVKVTQSSRYLVKRTGEKVFLECVQDMDHENMFWYRQDPGLGLRLIYFSYDVKMKEKGDIPEGYSVSREKKERFSLILESASTNQTSMYLCASNLGGGHTEAFFGQGTRLTVV.

The gene calls are TRBV27 and TRBJ2-2; D gene ambiguous. Germline CDR1 reads MNHEY; CDR2 reads SMNVEV (reference sequence). The CDR3 sequence is 16 residues long. Trimming left V 7 bases short and J 4 bases short, with 19 bases between. CDR3 region: CASKSPRQAITGELFF. The CDR3 DNA reads as TGTGCCAGCAAGTCCCCGCGGCAGGCGATCACCGGGGAGCTGTTTTTT.